This TCR beta chain was recorded in a study of Ad26.COV2.S vaccination and SARS-CoV-2 variants. Some clones are missing from TCRdb's copy, which holds only in-frame ones; the method was immunoSEQ multiplex PCR. Here the sample spans around 420,000 clones, roughly 90% being singletons. CDR3 length: 12 amino acids. Trimming stripped 6 bases from V and 3 bases from J, with 9 bases between. Treatment denoted: some 19 received Ad26.COV2.S at low or high dose, single or two shots; a few received placebo; per-sample allocation not given. At day 63 after the first vaccine or placebo injection, samples were drawn.

Sample: peripheral blood, taken in a trial of Ad26.COV2.S vaccine versus placebo. The source is a person aged 18-65 years who received the Ad26.COV2.S COVID-19 vaccine or a placebo. This chain joins TRBV12-3 or TRBV12-4 and TRBJ2-7; D gene unclear. The CDR3 here is CASSLHFYEQYF. DNA for the CDR3: TGTGCCAGCAGCCTCCACTTCTACGAGCAGTACTTC.